One and the same sample provided the 21 T cell receptor beta chains below, sequenced in a study of blood T cell repertoires in COVID-19. The assay was immunoSEQ multiplex PCR, and TCRdb's table has in-frame clones only and misses some. This table has roughly 120,000 clones, around 86% appearing once. Sequences were obtained from peripheral blood. Receptors were obtained from a man in his 70s with acute or convalescent COVID-19.

V is TRBV3-1 (or the pseudogene TRBV3-2) and J is TRBJ2-5; 13 bases agree with TRBD2. CDR3 length: 18 residues. The V gene end was trimmed by 9 bases and the J gene end by 3 bases; junction bases not matched to a gene: 16. Germline V gene lookup returns CDR1 LGHDT and CDR2 YNNKEL (reference sequence). CDR3 sequence: CASSVLLAGGPREETQYF. For the CDR3, the DNA is TGTGCCAGTTCTGTTTTACTAGCGGGAGGGCCGAGGGAAGAGACCCAGTACTTC.

This rearrangement joins TRBV7-9 to TRBJ1-5; D is unresolved. This CDR3 comprises 14 residues. V lost 10 bases, J lost 4 bases, and 17 bases lay in between. Germline CDR1 reads SEHNR; CDR2 reads FQNEAQ (reference sequence). In DNA form, the CDR3 reads TGTGCCACCCCCTCCTGGACGGGGAATCAGCCCCAGCATTTT. It codes for CATPSWTGNQPQHF.

In its sample, this clone was seen a few times. The rearrangement links TRBV6-2 or TRBV6-3 to TRBJ1-6; 10 bases are a match to TRBD1. Germline V gives CDR1 MNHEY, CDR2 SVGEGT. V lost 6 bases and J lost 9; bases outside the gene matches: 5. This CDR3 region has 14 residues. In DNA form, the CDR3 reads TGTGCCAGCAGCCGGACAGGGGGAGGTTCACCCCTCCACTTT. This sequence encodes CASSRTGGGSPLHF.

The chain links TRBV7-3 to TRBJ2-7; 9 nucleotides match TRBD1. V dropped 4 bases and J dropped 2; count of bases not matched to a gene: 9. The germline CDR1 and CDR2 sequences are SGHTA and FQGTGA. The CDR3 has 16 residues. CDR3 nucleotide sequence: TGTGCCAGCAGCTCGAATATCGGGACAGGGACCTACGAGCAGTACTTC. It specifies CASSSNIGTGTYEQYF.

This clone turned up a few times. J is TRBJ1-2 and V is TRBV28; D gene unclear. The CDR3 has 14 residues. CDR1 is MDHEN and CDR2 is SYDVKM in the germline V gene. The ends were cut back, 5 bases at V and 7 bases at J, with 17 bases in the middle. The CDR3: CASSATRGLGGYTF. The CDR3, as DNA: TGTGCCAGCAGTGCAACTCGGGGTCTTGGTGGCTACACCTTC.

The V gene is TRBV11-3, the J gene TRBJ2-7, with 9 positions matching TRBD1. V lost 6 bases and J lost 3; bases outside the gene matches: 6. The length of the CDR3 is 14 residues. Germline-derived CDR1 and CDR2 are SGHNT and YENEEA. For the CDR3, the DNA is TGTGCCAGCAGTCCCGGGACAGGGAACTACGAGCAGTACTTC. This sequence encodes CASSPGTGNYEQYF.

The chain is built from TRBV7-8 and TRBJ2-7, with D possibly TRBD1 on 6 matching bases. Per the germline V gene, CDR1 is SGHVS and CDR2 is FQNEAQ. V lost 1 base, J lost 2 bases, and 9 bases lay in between. The CDR3 is made up of 14 amino acids. CDR3 protein: CASSLETGPYEQYF. Here the CDR3 DNA reads TGTGCCAGCAGCTTAGAAACAGGGCCCTACGAGCAGTACTTC.

The chain is built from TRBV30 and TRBJ1-2; TRBD1 matches at 8 bases. The CDR3 has 12 amino acids. With V trimmed by 2 bases and J by 7 bases, 3 bases remained unmatched. Germline V gene lookup returns CDR1 GTSNPN and CDR2 SVGIG (reference sequence). This CDR3 is CAWSSGGGGYTF. In DNA, the CDR3 is TGTGCCTGGAGTTCAGGGGGCGGTGGCTACACCTTC. The full variable domain, completed using reference TRBV30 and TRBJ1-2, is SQTIHQWPATLVQPVGSPLSLECTVEGTSNPNLYWYRQAAGRGLQLLFYSVGIGQISSEVPQNLSASRPQDRQFILSSKKLLLSDSGFYLCAWSSGGGGYTFGSGTRLTVV.

This rearrangement joins TRBV7-2 to TRBJ2-3; 8 bases are shared with TRBD2. Germline assignment: CDR1 SGHTA and CDR2 FQGNSA. Trimming removed 3 bases from V and 0 bases from J; junction bases left unmatched: 2. The CDR3 spans 15 residues. This chain's CDR3 is CASSFSGVSTDTQYF. The CDR3 DNA reads TGTGCCAGCAGCTTTAGCGGGGTGAGCACAGATACGCAGTATTTT.

This clone was counted a few times. The chain recombines TRBV10-3 with TRBJ2-2; 11 bases are a match to TRBD1. The V and J ends lost 7 bases and 4 bases, in that order; junction bases with no gene match: 14. Germline values: CDR1 ENHRY, CDR2 SYGVKD. The length of the CDR3 is 18 residues. CDR3 in amino acids: CAINLRSGQGASTGELFF. Written as DNA, the CDR3 is TGTGCCATCAACCTCCGAAGTGGACAGGGGGCGAGCACCGGGGAGCTGTTTTTT.

V and J are TRBV6-5 and TRBJ2-1; 7 nucleotides match TRBD1. The CDR3 runs 15 residues. Germline CDR1 and CDR2: MNHEY and SVGAGI. The V and J ends lost 6 bases and 5 bases, in that order; junction bases with no gene match: 10. The CDR3 loop reads CASSAGTAVNNEQFF. The CDR3 region has the DNA TGTGCCAGCAGCGCCGGGACAGCAGTTAACAATGAGCAGTTCTTC.

The chain's CDR3 is CASSNDRNRGNIQYF. CDR3 in DNA: TGTGCCAGCAGTAATGACCGAAACCGAGGCAACATTCAGTACTTC. The chain employs TRBV5-5 and TRBJ2-4; D unresolved. Germline V gives CDR1 SGHKS, CDR2 YYEKEE (reference sequence). V lost 5 bases, J lost 7 bases, and 19 bases lay in between. The CDR3 is 15 residues long.

The chain links TRBV4-1 to TRBJ2-1; 7 positions match TRBD1. Germline-derived CDR1 and CDR2 are MGHRA and YSYEKL. The CDR3 extends over 14 amino acids. V lost 4 bases and J lost 7; bases outside the gene matches: 7. As DNA, the CDR3 is TGCGCCAGCAGCCGAGAAGGGGGCGCAAATGAGCAGTTCTTC. This gives the protein CASSREGGANEQFF.

The chain employs TRBV28 and TRBJ2-5, with D tentatively TRBD2 (6 bases). The CDR3 length is 14 residues. Germline CDR1 and CDR2: MDHEN and SYDVKM. V was pared by 1 base and J by 3 bases, with 9 bases between. In DNA form, the CDR3 reads TGTGCCAGCAGTTTATTGGGCGGGAAAGAGACCCAGTACTTC. It codes for CASSLLGGKETQYF.

This chain connects TRBV5-1 to TRBJ1-2, with D uncertain. The germline CDR1 and CDR2 sequences are SGHRS and YFSETQ. Trimming shortened V by 3 bases and J by 3 bases, and 9 bases separated the two germline ends. CDR3 length: 13 amino acids. The CDR3 DNA reads TGCGCCAGCAGCTCCGGGGAGGACTATGGCTACACCTTC. Residues: CASSSGEDYGYTF.

This chain joins TRBV7-9 and TRBJ2-1; 7 bases map to TRBD1. In germline, CDR1 is SEHNR, CDR2 FQNEAQ (reference sequence). The CDR3 contains 15 residues. Trimming at V came to 1 base and at J to 5 bases, leaving 5 bases not matched to a gene. CDR3 nucleotide sequence: TGTGCCAGCAGCTTAGTCAGGGGGTCCAACAATGAGCAGTTCTTC. As protein: CASSLVRGSNNEQFF.

This rearrangement joins TRBV2 to TRBJ1-5; D ambiguous. From germline, CDR1 is SNHLY and CDR2 FYNNEI. Trimming stripped 8 bases from V and 7 bases from J, with 18 bases between. The CDR3 spans 14 residues. CDR3 in DNA: TGTGCCAGCTCTTCATCCCCGGACTTACAGCCCCAGCATTTT. It is translated as CASSSSPDLQPQHF. The full variable domain, rest sourced from reference TRBV2 and TRBJ1-5, is EPEVTQTPSHQVTQMGQEVILRCVPISNHLYFYWYRQILGQKVEFLVSFYNNEISEKSEIFDDQFSVERPDGSNFTLKIRSTKLEDSAMYFCASSSSPDLQPQHFGDGTRLSIL.

A single count supports this clone. The V and J genes are TRBV9 and TRBJ1-6; D is perhaps TRBD1 (6 bases). V was trimmed by 3 bases and J by 6 bases, leaving 16 bases between them. Germline-derived CDR1 and CDR2 are SGDLS and YYNGEE. CDR3 size: 16 residues. DNA of the CDR3: TGTGCCAGCAGCGCCCCCACAGGGACAACTAATTCACCCCTCCACTTT. Protein product: CASSAPTGTTNSPLHF.

The V and J genes are TRBV7-8 and TRBJ1-1; a weak D match, TRBD1 (6 bases). CDR3 size: 13 residues. Trimming took 7 bases from V and 0 from J, leaving 9 bases between them. Looked up from germline, CDR1 is SGHVS and CDR2 is FQNEAQ. Written as DNA, the CDR3 is TGTGCCAGCACGGGGGGCATGAACACTGAAGCTTTCTTT. Its protein is CASTGGMNTEAFF. The complete variable domain, with remaining parts taken from reference TRBV7-8 and TRBJ1-1, reads GAGVSQSPRYKVAKRGQDVALRCDPISGHVSLFWYQQALGQGPEFLTYFQNEAQLDKSGLPSDRFFAERPEGSVSTLKIQRTQQEDSAVYLCASTGGMNTEAFFGQGTRLTVV.

The chain has TRBV5-1 and TRBJ1-2, with 8 positions matching TRBD1. The CDR3 totals 14 residues. V gave up 4 bases and J gave up 4 bases; unmatched junction bases: 6. Per germline, CDR1 SGHRS and CDR2 YFSETQ. The CDR3 DNA is TGCGCCAGCAGCCTACCAGGGGGCGGCTATGGCTACACCTTC. It yields the protein CASSLPGGGYGYTF. The entire variable domain, with the rest obtained from reference TRBV5-1 and TRBJ1-2, is as follows: KAGVTQTPRYLIKTRGQQVTLSCSPISGHRSVSWYQQTPGQGLQFLFEYFSETQRNKGNFPGRFSGRQFSNSRSEMNVSTLELGDSALYLCASSLPGGGYGYTFGSGTRLTVV.

The rearrangement uses TRBV7-8 and TRBJ2-7, with TRBD1 identical over 7 bases. This CDR3 is 16 amino acids long. Germline loops: CDR1 SGHVS, CDR2 FQNEAQ. The trim removed 0 bases at V and 3 bases at J, leaving 8 bases unmatched. The CDR3 DNA reads as TGTGCCAGCAGCTTAGCCAGCCAGGGGGAAGGCTACGAGCAGTACTTC. Translated: CASSLASQGEGYEQYF.